This entry is about one T cell receptor (beta chain). Its target is unknown. The CDR3 end is not reached by the read, which stops 3 residues before it; the germline J gene fills it in. Method: immunoSEQ multiplex PCR; TCRdb's copy keeps in-frame clones and lacks some. With some 31,000 clones in the sample, the ten largest clones hold 1.4%. CDR1 and CDR2 (germline): LNHDA, SQIVND (reference sequence). V was clipped by 4 bases and J by 5 bases, with 12 bases between them. The CDR3 extends over 14 amino acids. The sample originates from a study of T cells in women clearing cervical HPV infection. The wider study: Case blood drawn at lesion detection; control blood after infection cleared. For cases, blood was sampled a median about 160 days after lesion detection, interquartile range roughly 80 to 220 days.

General observations from the study: TRBV6-7 abundance was lower in cases than controls (about 0.099% versus 0.16%).

What was sequenced was blood buffy coat. J is TRBJ2-1 and V is TRBV19, with a tentative D call TRBD1 (6 bases). The TCR comes from a woman between 18 and 69 years old with a cervical HPV16 infection that either progressed to CIN3+ or cleared (not recorded which). Partial CDR3 DNA: TGTGCCAGTAGTAGATTCGGACAGCACAATGAG. It codes for CASSRFGQHNE. The entire CDR3 sequence reads CASSRFGQHNEQFF.